These T cell receptor beta chains were read from a single sample in a study of T-cell reconstitution after alpha-beta-depleted transplantation in children. TCRdb used MiXCR to reprocess the PCR reads, holding one entry per CDR3 protein. The sample includes approximately 200,000 distinct CDR3 sequences, about 15% of them seen just once. Sequenced material: PBMCs from the stem cell graft donor, taken from the stem cell graft. The origin of the receptors is a human donor who donated a stem cell graft to a child with acute lymphoblastic leukemia. Both conserved end residues are part of each CDR3. A D gene is named only where the DNA matches it firmly. Some rows mark clone size as missing; the rest say once, few, many or name a class of expanded clone.

j_gene	v_gene	d_gene	abundance	CDR3aa	CDR3nt
TRBJ2-5	TRBV6-5	NA	many	CASSWQVLQETQYF	TGTGCCAGCAGTTGGCAGGTACTTCAAGAGACCCAGTACTTC
TRBJ2-7	TRBV20-1	TRBD2	many	CSARDRTSGRALIRPEQYF	TGCAGTGCTAGAGATCGAACTAGCGGGAGGGCCCTCATACGGCCCGAGCAGTACTTC
TRBJ1-1	TRBV7-9	NA	many	CASSPTGPTEAFF	TGTGCCAGCAGTCCCACAGGGCCCACTGAAGCTTTCTTT
TRBJ2-7	TRBV12-3/TRBV12-4	NA	many	CASRGSSYEQYF	TGTGCCAGCAGGGGCAGCTCCTACGAGCAGTACTTC
TRBJ2-4	TRBV10-2	NA	few	CASSEEGVIAKNIQYF	TGCGCCAGCAGTGAGGAGGGTGTCATAGCCAAAAACATTCAGTACTTC
TRBJ2-5	TRBV15	NA	NA	CATSKGFETQYF	TGTGCCACCAGCAAGGGATTTGAGACCCAGTACTTC
TRBJ2-2	TRBV10-1	TRBD2	many	CASSESGSNTGELFF	TGCGCCAGCAGTGAGAGCGGGAGTAACACCGGGGAGCTGTTTTTT
TRBJ2-7	TRBV5-4	TRBD2	NA	CASSLSGGIPHEQYF	TGTGCCAGCAGCTTGTCGGGGGGGATTCCCCACGAGCAGTACTTC
TRBJ1-1	TRBV5-1	NA	many	CASSFLNGLRNTEAFF	TGCGCCAGCAGCTTCCTTAACGGACTGAGGAACACTGAAGCTTTCTTT
TRBJ1-1	TRBV7-9	NA	many	CASSLGGIGNTEAFF	TGTGCCAGCAGCTTAGGCGGGATAGGGAACACTGAAGCTTTCTTT
TRBJ2-5	TRBV3-1	NA	many	CASSLYMQETQYF	TGTGCCAGCAGCCTATACATGCAAGAGACCCAGTACTTC
TRBJ2-5	TRBV27	NA	few	CASSLSRGETQYF	TGTGCCAGCAGTTTATCGAGGGGGGAGACCCAGTACTTC
TRBJ2-1	TRBV5-1	TRBD1	many	CASSPGWDRVNNEQFF	TGCGCCAGCAGTCCGGGTTGGGACAGGGTAAACAATGAGCAGTTCTTC
TRBJ2-7	TRBV7-2	TRBD2	many	CASSPWASGYEQYF	TGTGCCAGCAGCCCATGGGCTAGCGGCTACGAGCAGTACTTC
TRBJ2-7	TRBV29-1	NA	few	CSVRDTSYEQYF	TGCAGCGTCCGGGACACCTCCTACGAGCAGTACTTC
TRBJ2-3	TRBV6-5	NA	NA	CASSYDGTGGDTQYF	TGTGCCAGCAGTTACGACGGCACTGGGGGGGATACGCAGTATTTT
TRBJ1-1	TRBV20-1	TRBD1	many	CSARVMTGMTEAFF	TGCAGTGCTAGAGTCATGACAGGGATGACTGAAGCTTTCTTT
TRBJ2-3	TRBV7-8	TRBD2	many	CASSLTGGRASTDTQYF	TGTGCCAGCAGCTTAACTGGCGGGAGGGCGTCGACAGATACGCAGTATTTT
TRBJ1-1	TRBV5-1	NA	many	CASTLSGGTEAFF	TGCGCCAGCACCCTAAGCGGGGGCACTGAAGCTTTCTTT
TRBJ2-1	TRBV12-3/TRBV12-4	TRBD2	NA	CASGGSAGGNEQFF	TGTGCCAGCGGGGGATCAGCGGGAGGTAATGAGCAGTTCTTC
TRBJ1-2	TRBV7-7	NA	many	CASSLQVPAEYGYTF	TGTGCCAGCAGCTTACAGGTCCCAGCTGAATATGGCTACACCTTC
TRBJ1-6	TRBV6-1	TRBD1	many	CASRIQGEDSPLHF	TGTGCCAGCAGGATACAGGGGGAGGATTCACCCCTCCACTTT
TRBJ2-1	TRBV19	NA	NA	CATTNDANSYNEQFF	TGTGCCACTACGAACGACGCGAACTCCTACAATGAGCAGTTCTTC